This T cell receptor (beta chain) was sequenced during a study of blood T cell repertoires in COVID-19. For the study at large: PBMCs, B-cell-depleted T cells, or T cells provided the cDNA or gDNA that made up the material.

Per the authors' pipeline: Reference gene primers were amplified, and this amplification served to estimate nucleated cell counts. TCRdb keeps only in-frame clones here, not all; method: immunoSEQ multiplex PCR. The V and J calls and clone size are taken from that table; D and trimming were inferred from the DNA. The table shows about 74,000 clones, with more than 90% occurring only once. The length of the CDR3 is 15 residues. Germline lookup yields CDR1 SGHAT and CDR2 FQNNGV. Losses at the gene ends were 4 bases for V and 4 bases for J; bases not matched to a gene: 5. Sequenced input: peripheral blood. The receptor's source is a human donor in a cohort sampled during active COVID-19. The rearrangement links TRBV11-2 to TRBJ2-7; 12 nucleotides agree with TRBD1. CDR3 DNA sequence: TGTGCCAGCAGCTCCGGGACAGGGGGCTTTTACGAGCAGTACTTC. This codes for CASSSGTGGFYEQYF.